The entry that follows covers one T cell receptor (beta chain) sequence. Its antigen is unknown. Per-base qualities were not stored, and no clone one base away is much larger. Through the immunoSEQ TRB Survey service, multiplex V and J primers were used to amplify rearranged CDR3 beta regions from genomic DNA. To keep depth equal across samples, survey-level sequencing depth of up to 500,000 reads per sample was applied. Libraries were purified and pooled, and sequencing was performed on Illumina technology. The original methods were these. immunoSEQ online tools were used for productive clonality, sample overlap, pairwise scatters, CDR3 beta length, V/D/J gene usage and productiveness. Calculated diversity was defined as the number of unique rearrangements divided by total templates times 100, and Shannon and Simpson indices were additionally computed. Principal component analysis was performed on Z-score normalized data with the R prcomp function and the ggbiplot package. Morisita's index was used to quantify blood-rectal clonal overlap within each subject. The immuneACCESS repertoire file appears here via TCRdb, limited to in-frame rearrangements. These files lack a portion of the clones; in checked studies, under half of the deficit traces to unresolved V genes, and the cause of the others is not known. That table supplies the V and J calls and clone size; D and trimming were determined from the DNA. The sample table records roughly 10,000 clones; 88% of these occur just once. The top ten constitute about 7.7% of the sample.

The sample comes from a study of pediatric ulcerative colitis (dated by TCRdb to the late 2010s). Turning to the overall study: Several ulcerative colitis patients had pancolitis and two had left-sided colitis, with histology consistent with ulcerative colitis in all. From nine newly diagnosed, treatment-naive pediatric ulcerative colitis patients and four non-IBD control children, paired blood and rectal samples were collected. By Pediatric Ulcerative Colitis Activity Index, two patients had mild disease, several had moderate disease and three had acute severe colitis.

Here V drops 6 bases and J drops 1 base, and the junction holds 3 bases not matched to any gene. The CDR3 contains 15 residues, cysteine and phenylalanine counted. CDR3 DNA only is kept here, 45 bases in frame from base 1. Based on the germline V gene (reference sequence), the CDR1 and CDR2 sequences are LNHDA and SQIVND. No immunosuppressive medication had been given to the ulcerative colitis patients before the diagnostic colonoscopy. Blood was sampled at the same time as the colonoscopy. The Wizard kit (Promega) was used to extract genomic DNA from blood and intestinal samples. Paper-wide results and their limitations: A couple of rectal CDR3 clonotypes were present in all ulcerative colitis patients and in none of the controls. Rectal repertoire features separated controls, mild-moderate and acute severe colitis patients; acute severe colitis showed reduced rectal diversity due to clonal expansions. Because repertoires were derived from total lymphocyte DNA, patterns in rare subsets such as regulatory T cells may not have been reflected. With only four individuals, the healthy control group was small. A couple of patients' blood samples yielded substantially fewer templates for technical reasons and were excluded from blood-rectal overlap analysis. Compared with controls, ulcerative colitis patients showed significantly higher autologous blood-rectal clonal overlap, a finding that suggests increased T cell trafficking to inflamed tissue.

Recombination linked TRBV19 to TRBJ2-1, with TRBD2 matching 10 junction bases. The sequence came from a girl between 5 and 17 years old with moderate ulcerative colitis. Sequencing used blood. Here the CDR3 is given as CASRRAGGSYNEQFF. The DNA reads TGTGCCAGTAGAAGAGCGGGGGGGTCCTACAATGAGCAGTTCTTC.